This T cell receptor beta chain was found in a study of blood T cell repertoires in COVID-19 (dated by TCRdb to 2020 to 2022). General notes on the study: The collaborator samples originated in the United States, Italy and Spain and spanned the acute and convalescent phases of COVID-19. The samples were drawn from the first 160 participants of the ongoing ImmuneRACE study and from about 1,200 subjects provided by 6 global collaborators. Subjects who had been exposed to COVID-19, were actively infected with it, or had recovered from it provided the deeply sampled blood TCRbeta repertoires that made up the dataset. The material from the prospective study consisted of cDNA or gDNA derived from T cells, B-cell-depleted T cells, or PBMCs. Where HLA class I and class II types were available, the types were taken from metadata supplied by the sample provider, not from assay-based typing. A de-identified subject ID, COVID-19 status, age in years and sex were almost always included in the sample metadata. The repertoires were released in a freely available public database intended as a resource for research on the immune response to SARS-CoV-2. What the research found in general, with its limitations: Clinical and demographic metadata were provided uncurated, with the amount varying by source and participant.

Counted from cysteine to phenylalanine, this CDR3 has 16 amino acids. The retained sequence is limited to the CDR3, 48 bases, with the frame set at the first base. According to the germline V gene, CDR1 reads MRHNA and CDR2 reads SNTAGT. V drops 0 bases and J drops 0 bases, leaving 10 bases in between. TCRbeta CDR3 regions were amplified from genomic DNA by means of the immunoSEQ Assay, a bias-controlled multiplex PCR. The study's own analysis went as follows. The number of nucleated cells in each sample was estimated by amplification of reference gene primers within the assay. Sequence reads were collapsed and filtered to measure the absolute abundance of every unique TCRbeta CDR3 rearrangement. Productive Simpson clonality was computed per sample as the square root of Simpson's diversity index over productive rearrangements. Here the immuneACCESS table is served through TCRdb, limited to in-frame sequences with V and J called. Missing clones are a known gap in these copies; in checked studies unresolved V genes cover under half, and the rest lacks a known reason. The V and J calls and clone size are taken from that table; D and trimming were inferred from the DNA. The table for this sample lists just under 350,000 clones; about 86% of them were counted only once. About 3% of the sample lies in the top ten.

On this clone: There is no known antigen for this receptor. No qualities accompany the bases; no much larger clone lies one base away.

Each collaborating institution followed its own protocols to collect whole blood in K2EDTA tubes. For TCRbeta analysis, collaborator samples were shipped as frozen whole blood, as isolated PBMCs, or as DNA extracted from either sample type. Source material: peripheral blood. The chain joins TRBV6-4 to TRBJ2-3; the D gene assignment is ambiguous. The sequence was obtained from a young man with active or convalescent COVID-19. The CDR3 is CASSDSSRLSTDTQYF. The nucleotide sequence reads as follows: TGTGCCAGCAGTGACTCGTCTAGGCTAAGCACAGATACGCAGTATTTT.